This T cell receptor beta chain is drawn from a study of cytomegalovirus exposure and HLA in healthy donors. Each donor's status was that of a healthy bone marrow donor. CDR3 length: 15 amino acids. The ends were cut back, 4 bases at V and 5 bases at J, with 14 bases in the middle. Germline V lookup: CDR1 MNHEY, CDR2 SMNVEV (reference sequence). 13 Jbeta primers and 60 Vbeta primers were used for the PCR. Assay used: immunoSEQ multiplex PCR; TCRdb lists only in-frame clones, some missing. The sample lists approximately 100,000 clones, 60% to 85% occurring once. This chain links TRBV27 with TRBJ2-2; tentative D call: TRBD1 (5 bases). This receptor was taken from a female donor in good health and CMV-seropositive. Material for sequencing was PBMCs. For the CDR3, the DNA is TGTGCCAGCAGTTCCCAGGGTCTGAGGACCGGGGAGCTGTTTTTT. Translated, it gives CASSSQGLRTGELFF.